Listed below are T cell receptor beta chains from one sample, sequenced in a study of blood T cell repertoires in COVID-19. Produced via immunoSEQ multiplex PCR; TCRdb's table is partial and in-frame only. Among around 13,000 clones, approximately 88% were seen once, and the ten largest hold roughly 27%. Sequencing used peripheral blood. These receptors were obtained from a human donor in a cohort sampled during active COVID-19. CDR3s include the opening cysteine and the closing phenylalanine or tryptophan. The D gene is left open where the match is weak. The listing skips clone size in some rows; elsewhere it reads once, few, many or a size class.

cdr3_length | d_call | j_call | clone_size | v_call | cdr3_aa | cdr3_nt
17 | . | TRBJ1-4 | . | TRBV3-1/TRBV3-2 | CASSQVPDSATNEKLFF | TGTGCCAGCAGCCAAGTCCCGGACAGCGCGACTAATGAAAAACTGTTTTTT
16 | . | TRBJ1-6 | . | TRBV7-9 | CASSWSPSSYNSPLHF | TGTGCCAGCAGCTGGAGTCCGAGCTCCTATAATTCACCCCTCCACTTT
15 | . | TRBJ1-5 | . | TRBV4-2 | CASRLEDSKYQPQHF | TGTGCCAGCAGGTTGGAGGACAGTAAATATCAGCCCCAGCATTTT
12 | TRBD1 | TRBJ1-1 | . | TRBV28 | CASGTENTEAFF | TGTGCCTCCGGGACAGAGAACACTGAAGCTTTCTTT
14 | . | TRBJ2-1 | . | TRBV6-5 | CASKETHEAYEQFF | TGTGCCAGCAAAGAAACCCACGAGGCCTATGAGCAGTTCTTC
17 | TRBD1 | TRBJ2-7 | . | TRBV12-5 | CASGLVISGTGRYEQYF | TGTGCTAGTGGTTTGGTTATTTCCGGGACAGGACGCTACGAGCAGTACTTC
12 | TRBD2 | TRBJ2-3 | . | TRBV12-5 | CASQRGTDTQYF | TGTGCGAGCCAGCGGGGGACAGATACGCAGTATTTT
16 | . | TRBJ2-1 | . | TRBV15 | CATSSYIAVSYNEQFF | TGTGCCACCAGCAGCTATATAGCGGTTTCCTACAATGAGCAGTTCTTC
13 | TRBD1 | TRBJ2-1 | . | TRBV4-3 | CASSPQTGTQQFF | TGCGCCAGCAGCCCCCAGACAGGGACGCAGCAGTTCTTC
13 | . | TRBJ2-1 | . | TRBV12-3/TRBV12-4 | CASSFTYLNEQFF | TGTGCCAGCAGTTTTACCTACCTCAATGAGCAGTTCTTC
12 | . | TRBJ1-2 | . | TRBV5-1 | CASSSGNDGYTF | TGCGCCAGCAGCTCAGGGAATGATGGCTACACCTTC
13 | TRBD1 | TRBJ1-2 | . | TRBV14 | CASSQGGQGRYTF | TGTGCCAGCAGCCAGGGAGGACAGGGACGCTACACCTTC
16 | TRBD2 | TRBJ2-3 | . | TRBV11-2 | CASSFLSGGIADTQYF | TGTGCCAGCAGCTTTTTGAGCGGGGGGATTGCAGATACGCAGTATTTT
13 | . | TRBJ2-2 | . | TRBV27 | CASSSLFTGELFF | TGTGCCAGCAGTTCCCTATTCACCGGGGAGCTGTTTTTT
12 | TRBD1 | TRBJ1-4 | . | TRBV29-1 | CSVRTGVEKLFF | TGCAGCGTTAGGACAGGGGTCGAAAAACTGTTTTTT
13 | . | TRBJ1-1 | . | TRBV15 | CATSRDRVTEAFF | TGTGCCACCAGCAGAGACAGGGTCACTGAAGCTTTCTTT
16 | TRBD2 | TRBJ2-1 | . | TRBV5-1 | CASSLDPSGDLNEQFF | TGCGCCAGCAGCTTGGACCCTAGCGGGGACCTCAATGAGCAGTTCTTC
14 | . | TRBJ1-4 | . | TRBV9 | CASSRQATNEKLFF | TGTGCCAGCTCGAGACAGGCAACTAATGAAAAACTGTTTTTT
16 | TRBD2 | TRBJ2-7 | . | TRBV24-1 | CATSDHTSGRLNEQYF | TGTGCCACCAGTGACCATACTAGCGGGAGGTTGAACGAGCAGTACTTC
13 | . | TRBJ1-3 | . | TRBV2 | CASRPIEGNTIYF | TGTGCCAGCAGGCCCATTGAGGGAAACACCATATATTTT
14 | . | TRBJ2-1 | . | TRBV6-2/TRBV6-3 | CASSYAFGGNEQFF | TGTGCCAGCAGTTACGCGTTTGGAGGCAATGAGCAGTTCTTC
14 | . | TRBJ2-7 | . | TRBV5-1 | CASSLSVGTYEQYF | TGCGCCAGCAGCCTAAGCGTCGGAACCTACGAGCAGTACTTC
12 | TRBD2 | TRBJ2-1 | . | TRBV9 | CASSATAGGQFF | TGTGCCAGCAGCGCCACGGCGGGGGGGCAGTTCTTC
13 | . | TRBJ2-2 | once | TRBV7-2 | CASSLVFRGELFF | TGTGCCAGCAGCTTAGTATTCCGCGGGGAGCTGTTTTTT
18 | TRBD2 | TRBJ2-3 | . | TRBV24-1 | CATSEPSVTSGSPDTQYF | TGTGCCACCAGTGAGCCGTCCGTGACTAGCGGGAGCCCAGATACGCAGTATTTT
14 | TRBD1 | TRBJ1-3 | . | TRBV7-9 | CASSRTGAGNTIYF | TGTGCCAGCAGCCGGACAGGGGCTGGAAACACCATATATTTT
15 | . | TRBJ1-3 | . | TRBV14 | CASSQGYGSGNTIYF | TGTGCCAGCAGCCAAGGTTACGGCTCTGGAAACACCATATATTTT